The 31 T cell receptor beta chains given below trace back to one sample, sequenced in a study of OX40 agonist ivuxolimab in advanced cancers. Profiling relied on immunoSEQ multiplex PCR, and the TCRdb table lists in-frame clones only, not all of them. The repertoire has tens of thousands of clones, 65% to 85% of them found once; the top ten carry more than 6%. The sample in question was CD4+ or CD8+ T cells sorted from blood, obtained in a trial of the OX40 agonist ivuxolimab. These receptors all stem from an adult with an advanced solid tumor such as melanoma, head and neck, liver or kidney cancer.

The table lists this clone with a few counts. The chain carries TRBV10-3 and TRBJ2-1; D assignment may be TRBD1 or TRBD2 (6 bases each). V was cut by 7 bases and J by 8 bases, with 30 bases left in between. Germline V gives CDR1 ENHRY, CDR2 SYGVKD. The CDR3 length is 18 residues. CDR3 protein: CAITESVSLVRGLDEQFF. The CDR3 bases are TGTGCCATCACCGAGTCGGTGTCCCTTGTCCGGGGGCTGGATGAGCAGTTCTTC.

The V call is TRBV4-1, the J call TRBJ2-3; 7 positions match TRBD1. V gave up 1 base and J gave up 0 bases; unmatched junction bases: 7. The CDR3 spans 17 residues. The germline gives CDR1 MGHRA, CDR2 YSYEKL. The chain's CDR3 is CASSQAQTGFSTDTQYF. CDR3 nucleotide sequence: TGCGCCAGCAGCCAAGCCCAGACAGGGTTCAGCACAGATACGCAGTATTTT.

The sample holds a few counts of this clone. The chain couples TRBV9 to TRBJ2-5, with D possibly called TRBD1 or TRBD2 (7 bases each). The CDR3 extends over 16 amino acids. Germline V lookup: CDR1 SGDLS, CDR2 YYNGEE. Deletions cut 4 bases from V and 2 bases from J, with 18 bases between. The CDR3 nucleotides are TGTGCCAGCAGCCACCCCAGGGGGGGGGAACAAGAGACCCAGTACTTC. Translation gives CASSHPRGGEQETQYF. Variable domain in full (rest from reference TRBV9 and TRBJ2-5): DSGVTQTPKHLITATGQRVTLRCSPRSGDLSVYWYQQSLDQGLQFLIQYYNGEERAKGNILERFSAQQFPDLHSELNLSSLELGDSALYFCASSHPRGGEQETQYFGPGTRLLVL.

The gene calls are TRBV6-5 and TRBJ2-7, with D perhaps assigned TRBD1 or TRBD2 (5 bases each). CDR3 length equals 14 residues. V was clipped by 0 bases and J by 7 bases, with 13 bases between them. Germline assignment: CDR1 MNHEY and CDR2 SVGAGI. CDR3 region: CASSYSGTDSEQYF. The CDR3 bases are TGTGCCAGCAGTTACTCGGGGACCGATTCGGAGCAGTACTTC.

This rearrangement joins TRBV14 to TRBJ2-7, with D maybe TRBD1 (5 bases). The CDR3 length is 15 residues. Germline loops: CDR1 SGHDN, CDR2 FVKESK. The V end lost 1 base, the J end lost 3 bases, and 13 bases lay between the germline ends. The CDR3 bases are TGTGCCAGCAGCCAAGTTGGTGGGGCCCACTACGAGCAGTACTTC. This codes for CASSQVGGAHYEQYF.

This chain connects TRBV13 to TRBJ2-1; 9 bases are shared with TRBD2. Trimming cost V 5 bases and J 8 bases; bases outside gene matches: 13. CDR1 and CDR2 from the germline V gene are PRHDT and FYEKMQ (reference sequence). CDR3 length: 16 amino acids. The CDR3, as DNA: TGTGCCAGCAGCGCCGTCTTGCGGGAGGGTTTCCATGAGCAGTTCTTC. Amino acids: CASSAVLREGFHEQFF.

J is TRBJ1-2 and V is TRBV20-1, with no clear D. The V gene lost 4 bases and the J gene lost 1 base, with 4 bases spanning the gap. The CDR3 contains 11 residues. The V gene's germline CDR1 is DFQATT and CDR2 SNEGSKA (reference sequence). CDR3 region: CSAMDNYGYTF. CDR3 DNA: TGCAGTGCTATGGATAACTATGGCTACACCTTC.

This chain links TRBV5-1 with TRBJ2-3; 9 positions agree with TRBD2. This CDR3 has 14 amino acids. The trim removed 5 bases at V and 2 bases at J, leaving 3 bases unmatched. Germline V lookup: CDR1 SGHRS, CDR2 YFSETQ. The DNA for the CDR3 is TGCGCCAGCAGGCTAGCGGGGAACACAGATACGCAGTATTTT. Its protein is CASRLAGNTDTQYF.

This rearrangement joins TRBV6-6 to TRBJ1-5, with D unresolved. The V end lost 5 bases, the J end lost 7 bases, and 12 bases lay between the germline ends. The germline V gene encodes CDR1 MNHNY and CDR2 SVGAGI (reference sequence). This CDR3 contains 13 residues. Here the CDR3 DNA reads TGTGCCAGCAGTGACATCTTCCAGCAGCCCCAGCATTTT. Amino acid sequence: CASSDIFQQPQHF.

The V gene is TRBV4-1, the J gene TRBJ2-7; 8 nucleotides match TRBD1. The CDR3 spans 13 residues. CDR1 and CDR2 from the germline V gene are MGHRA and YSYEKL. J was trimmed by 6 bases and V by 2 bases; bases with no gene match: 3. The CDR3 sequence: CASSQQQGVEQYF. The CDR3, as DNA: TGCGCCAGCAGCCAACAACAGGGGGTCGAGCAGTACTTC.

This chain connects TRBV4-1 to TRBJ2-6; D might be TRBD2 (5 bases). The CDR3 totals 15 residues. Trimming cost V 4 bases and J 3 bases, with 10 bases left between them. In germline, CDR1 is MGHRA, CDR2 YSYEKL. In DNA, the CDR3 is TGCGCCAGCAGCCCCGAGGGTCTTGGGGCCAACGTCCTGACTTTC. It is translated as CASSPEGLGANVLTF.

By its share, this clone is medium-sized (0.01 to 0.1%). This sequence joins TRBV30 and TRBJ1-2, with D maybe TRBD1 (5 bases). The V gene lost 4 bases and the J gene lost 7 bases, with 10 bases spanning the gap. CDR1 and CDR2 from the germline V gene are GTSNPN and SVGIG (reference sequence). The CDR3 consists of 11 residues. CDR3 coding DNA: TGTGCCTGGACACCAGGGCTTGGCTACACCTTC. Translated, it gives CAWTPGLGYTF. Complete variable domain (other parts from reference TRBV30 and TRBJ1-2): SQTIHQWPATLVQPVGSPLSLECTVEGTSNPNLYWYRQAAGRGLQLLFYSVGIGQISSEVPQNLSASRPQDRQFILSSKKLLLSDSGFYLCAWTPGLGYTFGSGTRLTVV.

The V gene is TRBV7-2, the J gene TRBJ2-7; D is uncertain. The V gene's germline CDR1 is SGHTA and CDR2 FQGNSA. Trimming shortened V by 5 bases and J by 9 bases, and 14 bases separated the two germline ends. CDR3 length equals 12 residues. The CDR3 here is CASSTGSLGQYF. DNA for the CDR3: TGTGCCAGCAGCACCGGGTCTTTAGGGCAGTACTTC.

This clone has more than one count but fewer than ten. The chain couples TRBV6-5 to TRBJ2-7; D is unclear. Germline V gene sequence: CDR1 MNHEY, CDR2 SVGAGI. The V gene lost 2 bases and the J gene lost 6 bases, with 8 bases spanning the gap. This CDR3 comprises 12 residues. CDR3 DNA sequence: TGTGCCAGCAGTTACGGGCCAGCCGAGCAGTACTTC. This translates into CASSYGPAEQYF.

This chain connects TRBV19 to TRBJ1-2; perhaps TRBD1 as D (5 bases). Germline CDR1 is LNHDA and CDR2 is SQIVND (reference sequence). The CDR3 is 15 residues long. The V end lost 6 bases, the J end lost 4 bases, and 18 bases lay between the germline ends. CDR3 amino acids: CASSQGSPVGYGYTF. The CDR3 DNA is TGTGCCAGTAGCCAGGGTAGCCCCGTAGGCTATGGCTACACCTTC.

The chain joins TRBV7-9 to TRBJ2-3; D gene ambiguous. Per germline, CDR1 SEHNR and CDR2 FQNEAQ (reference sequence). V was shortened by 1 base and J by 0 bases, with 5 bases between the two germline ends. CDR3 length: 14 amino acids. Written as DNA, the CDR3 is TGTGCCAGCAGCTTAGTGGCAAGCACAGATACGCAGTATTTT. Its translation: CASSLVASTDTQYF.

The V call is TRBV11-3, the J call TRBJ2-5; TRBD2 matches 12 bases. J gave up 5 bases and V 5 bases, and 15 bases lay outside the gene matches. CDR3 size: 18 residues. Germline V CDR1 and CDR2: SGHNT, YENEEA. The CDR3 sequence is CASSIPIRTSGTGETQYF. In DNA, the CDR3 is TGTGCCAGCAGCATTCCGATTAGGACTAGCGGGACTGGGGAGACCCAGTACTTC. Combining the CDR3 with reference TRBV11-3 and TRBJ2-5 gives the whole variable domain EAGVVQSPRYKIIEKKQPVAFWCNPISGHNTLYWYLQNLGQGPELLIRYENEEAVDDSQLPKDRFSAERLKGVDSTLKIQPAELGDSAVYLCASSIPIRTSGTGETQYFGPGTRLLVL.

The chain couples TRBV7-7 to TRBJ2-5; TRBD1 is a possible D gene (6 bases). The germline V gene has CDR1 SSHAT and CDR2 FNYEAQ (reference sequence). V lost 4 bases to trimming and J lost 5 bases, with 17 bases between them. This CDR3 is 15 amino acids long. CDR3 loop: CASSYTGTLGETQYF. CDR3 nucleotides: TGTGCCAGCAGCTATACCGGGACACTGGGGGAGACCCAGTACTTC.

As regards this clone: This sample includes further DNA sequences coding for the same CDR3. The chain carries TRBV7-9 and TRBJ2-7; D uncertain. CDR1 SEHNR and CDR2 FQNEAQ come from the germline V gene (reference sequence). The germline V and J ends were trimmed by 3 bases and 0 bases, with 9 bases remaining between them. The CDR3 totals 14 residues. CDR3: CASSLRPSSYEQYF. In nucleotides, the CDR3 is TGTGCCAGCAGCTTGCGACCAAGCTCCTACGAGCAGTACTTC.

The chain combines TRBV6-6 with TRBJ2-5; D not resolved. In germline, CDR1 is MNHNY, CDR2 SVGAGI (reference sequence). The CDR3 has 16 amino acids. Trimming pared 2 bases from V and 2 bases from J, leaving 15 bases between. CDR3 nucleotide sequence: TGTGCCAGCAGTTACCTGACCGGGCAGGCACAAGAGACCCAGTACTTC. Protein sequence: CASSYLTGQAQETQYF.

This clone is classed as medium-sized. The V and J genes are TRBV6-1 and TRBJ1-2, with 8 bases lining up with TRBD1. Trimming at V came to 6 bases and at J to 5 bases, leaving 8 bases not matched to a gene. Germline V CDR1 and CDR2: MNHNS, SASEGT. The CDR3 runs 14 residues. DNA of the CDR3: TGTGCCAGCAGGACGACTGGACAGGGATATGGCTACACCTTC. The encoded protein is CASRTTGQGYGYTF.

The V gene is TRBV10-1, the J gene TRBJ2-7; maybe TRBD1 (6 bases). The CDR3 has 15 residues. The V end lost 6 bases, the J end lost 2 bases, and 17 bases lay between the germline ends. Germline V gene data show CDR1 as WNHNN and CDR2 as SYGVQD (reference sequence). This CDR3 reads CASSGTTDPPYEQYF. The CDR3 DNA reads TGCGCCAGCAGCGGGACAACGGACCCGCCCTACGAGCAGTACTTC.

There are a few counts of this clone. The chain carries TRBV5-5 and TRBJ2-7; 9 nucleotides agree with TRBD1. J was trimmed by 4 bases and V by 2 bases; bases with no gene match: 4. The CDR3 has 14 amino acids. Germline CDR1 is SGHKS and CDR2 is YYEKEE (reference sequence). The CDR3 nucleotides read TGTGCCAGCAGCTTTTCACAGGGGGCGTACGAGCAGTACTTC. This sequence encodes CASSFSQGAYEQYF.

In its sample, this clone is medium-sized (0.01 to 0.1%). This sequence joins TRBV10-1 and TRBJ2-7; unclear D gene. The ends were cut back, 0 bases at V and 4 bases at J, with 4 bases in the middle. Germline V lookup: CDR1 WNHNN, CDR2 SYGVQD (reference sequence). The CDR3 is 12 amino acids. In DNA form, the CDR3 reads TGCGCCAGCAGTGAGTCTGGTTACGAGCAGTACTTC. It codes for CASSESGYEQYF.

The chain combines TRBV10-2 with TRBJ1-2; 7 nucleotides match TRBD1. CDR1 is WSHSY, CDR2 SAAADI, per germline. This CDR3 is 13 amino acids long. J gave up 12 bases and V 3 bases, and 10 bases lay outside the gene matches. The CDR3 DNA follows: TGCGCCAGCAGTGAACAGGGAGGGGGCAGGGACACCTTC. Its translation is CASSEQGGGRDTF.

CDR3 loop: CASSRTPDRAEQFF. As DNA, the CDR3 is TGTGCCAGCAGTCGAACCCCCGACAGGGCCGAGCAGTTCTTC. The V call is TRBV6-5, the J call TRBJ2-1; 7 bases are a match to TRBD1. The germline gives CDR1 MNHEY, CDR2 SVGAGI. This CDR3 comprises 14 residues. The V gene end was trimmed by 5 bases and the J gene end by 10 bases; junction bases not matched to a gene: 11.

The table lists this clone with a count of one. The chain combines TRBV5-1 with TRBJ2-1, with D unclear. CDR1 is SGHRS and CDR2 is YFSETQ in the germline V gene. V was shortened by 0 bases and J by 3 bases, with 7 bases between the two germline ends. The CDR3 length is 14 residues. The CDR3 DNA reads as TGCGCCAGCAGCTTGGATCTCTTCTACAATGAGCAGTTCTTC. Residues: CASSLDLFYNEQFF.

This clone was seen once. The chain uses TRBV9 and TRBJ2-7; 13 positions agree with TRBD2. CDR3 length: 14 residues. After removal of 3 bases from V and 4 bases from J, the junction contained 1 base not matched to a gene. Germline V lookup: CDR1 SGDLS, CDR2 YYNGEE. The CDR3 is CASSATSGRYEQYF. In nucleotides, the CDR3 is TGTGCCAGCAGCGCGACTAGCGGGAGGTACGAGCAGTACTTC. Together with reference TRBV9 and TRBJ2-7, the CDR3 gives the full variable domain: DSGVTQTPKHLITATGQRVTLRCSPRSGDLSVYWYQQSLDQGLQFLIQYYNGEERAKGNILERFSAQQFPDLHSELNLSSLELGDSALYFCASSATSGRYEQYFGPGTRLTVT.

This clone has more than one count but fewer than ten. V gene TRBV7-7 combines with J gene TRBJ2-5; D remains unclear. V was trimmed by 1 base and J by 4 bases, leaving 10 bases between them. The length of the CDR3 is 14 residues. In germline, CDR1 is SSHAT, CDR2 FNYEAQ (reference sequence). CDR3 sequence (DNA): TGTGCCAGCAGCTTAGTTGCGTTCTCAGAGACCCAGTACTTC. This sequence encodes CASSLVAFSETQYF. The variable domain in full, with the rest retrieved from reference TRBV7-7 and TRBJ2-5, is GAGVSQSPRYKVTKRGQDVTLRCDPISSHATLYWYQQALGQGPEFLTYFNYEAQPDKSGLPSDRFSAERPEGSISTLTIQRTEQRDSAMYRCASSLVAFSETQYFGPGTRLLVL.

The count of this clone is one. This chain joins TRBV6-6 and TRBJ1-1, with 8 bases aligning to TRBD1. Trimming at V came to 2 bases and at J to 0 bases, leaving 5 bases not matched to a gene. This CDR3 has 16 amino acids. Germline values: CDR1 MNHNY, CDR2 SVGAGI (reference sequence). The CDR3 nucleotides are TGTGCCAGCAGTTACGGACAGGGTGGACTGAACACTGAAGCTTTCTTT. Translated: CASSYGQGGLNTEAFF.

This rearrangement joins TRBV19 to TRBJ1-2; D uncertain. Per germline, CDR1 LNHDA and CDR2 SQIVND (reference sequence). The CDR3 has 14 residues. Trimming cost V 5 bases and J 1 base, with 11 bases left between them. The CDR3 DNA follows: TGTGCCAGTAGTCCGACGGGAGTTAACTATGGCTACACCTTC. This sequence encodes CASSPTGVNYGYTF.